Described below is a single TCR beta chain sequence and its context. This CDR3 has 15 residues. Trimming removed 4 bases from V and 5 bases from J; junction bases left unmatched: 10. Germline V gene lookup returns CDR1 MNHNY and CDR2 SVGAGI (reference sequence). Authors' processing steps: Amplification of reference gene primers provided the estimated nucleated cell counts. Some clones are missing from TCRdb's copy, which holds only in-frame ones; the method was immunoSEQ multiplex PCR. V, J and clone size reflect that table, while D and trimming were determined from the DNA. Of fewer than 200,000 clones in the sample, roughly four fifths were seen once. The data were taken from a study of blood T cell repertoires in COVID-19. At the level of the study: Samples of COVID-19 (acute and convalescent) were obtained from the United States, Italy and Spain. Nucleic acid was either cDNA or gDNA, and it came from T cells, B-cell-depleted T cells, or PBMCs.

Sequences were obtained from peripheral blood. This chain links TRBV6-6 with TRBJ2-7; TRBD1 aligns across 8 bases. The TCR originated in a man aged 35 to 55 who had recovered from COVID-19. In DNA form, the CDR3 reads TGTGCCAGCAGTTCCCCGGGACAGGCTAAAAACGAGCAGTACTTC. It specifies CASSSPGQAKNEQYF.